Presented here are 5 T cell receptor beta chains from one specimen sequenced in a study of cytomegalovirus exposure and HLA in healthy donors. The assay was immunoSEQ multiplex PCR, and TCRdb's table has in-frame clones only and misses some. The table lists 200,000 or so clones, roughly 82% of them singletons. The sample taken for sequencing was PBMCs. The source is a man aged 18 to 30 in good health and CMV-seropositive.

The V call is TRBV27, the J call TRBJ2-2, with D unclear. From germline, CDR1 is MNHEY and CDR2 SMNVEV (reference sequence). V was cut by 4 bases and J by 6 bases, with 9 bases left in between. This CDR3 is 13 amino acids long. CDR3 loop: CASSWVASGELFF. Written as DNA, the CDR3 is TGTGCCAGCAGTTGGGTAGCTTCCGGGGAGCTGTTTTTT.

The chain carries TRBV19 and TRBJ1-5; TRBD1 matches at 9 bases. The V segment lost 8 bases and the J segment 5 bases; nucleotides outside the gene matches: 7. The CDR3 consists of 14 residues. Germline CDR1 is LNHDA and CDR2 is SQIVND (reference sequence). CDR3: CASAQQGAYQPQHF. CDR3 DNA: TGTGCCAGTGCCCAACAGGGGGCCTATCAGCCCCAGCATTTT.

This clone was detected once. The CDR3 is CASRASGLAGHYNEQFF. As DNA, the CDR3 is TGTGCCAGCAGAGCTTCGGGACTAGCGGGACACTACAATGAGCAGTTCTTC. V and J are TRBV28 and TRBJ2-1; the match to TRBD2 covers 13 bases. CDR1 is MDHEN, CDR2 SYDVKM, per germline. The V gene end was trimmed by 6 bases and the J gene end by 3 bases; junction bases not matched to a gene: 8. The CDR3 runs 17 residues.

V is TRBV15 and J is TRBJ2-1, with D tentatively TRBD2 (5 bases). CDR1 LNHNV and CDR2 YYDKDF come from the germline V gene (reference sequence). CDR3 length: 12 residues. Deletions cut 5 bases from V and 9 bases from J, with 11 bases between. DNA of the CDR3: TGTGCCACCAGCCCAAAAGCGGCTGAGCAGTTCTTC. It is translated as CATSPKAAEQFF.

This clone was recorded once. The V call is TRBV4-1, the J call TRBJ2-2; 7 bases align to TRBD2. The V segment lost 1 base and the J segment 3 bases; nucleotides outside the gene matches: 5. Germline V CDR1 and CDR2: MGHRA, YSYEKL. CDR3 length equals 16 residues. The CDR3 coding sequence is TGCGCCAGCAGCCAAGGGTGGCTAGCGGACACCGGGGAGCTGTTTTTT. Translation: CASSQGWLADTGELFF.